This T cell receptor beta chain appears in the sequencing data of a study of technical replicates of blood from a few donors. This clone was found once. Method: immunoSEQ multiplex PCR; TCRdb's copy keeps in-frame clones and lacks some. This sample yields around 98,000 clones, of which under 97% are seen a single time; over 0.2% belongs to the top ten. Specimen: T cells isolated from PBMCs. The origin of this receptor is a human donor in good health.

The CDR3 DNA follows: TGTGCCAGCAGGGGACTAGCGTCCGTCGAGCAGTACTTC. This gives the protein CASRGLASVEQYF. The chain employs TRBV6-1 and TRBJ2-7, with 10 bases matching TRBD2. CDR1 and CDR2 from the germline V gene are MNHNS and SASEGT. This CDR3 is 13 amino acids long. V lost 6 bases and J lost 6; bases outside the gene matches: 5.